This entry describes one TCR beta chain. The antigen is unknown. The data were obtained in a study of breast tumors, draining lymph nodes, adjacent tissues. Whole-study findings and limits: Compared with lymph nodes, tumors were less diverse; compared with nontumor tissue, more. That most tumor T cells come from lymph nodes remained unproven.

One entry per CDR3 protein results from TCRdb running MiXCR on the multiplex PCR reads. The repertoire includes tens of thousands of distinct CDR3 sequences, roughly 39% of them detected once, and roughly 10% sits in the top ten. V was cut by 1 base and J by 2 bases, with 7 bases left in between. Germline V gene lookup returns CDR1 SGHRS and CDR2 YFSETQ. The CDR3 sequence is 15 residues long. Sample: breast tumor tissue. The TCR originated in a female donor with breast cancer. Some clones in this sample may be carry-over from other donors' samples. V gene TRBV5-1 combines with J gene TRBJ1-6; weak D call: TRBD1 (5 bases). CDR3 DNA: TGCGCCAGCAGCTTGATGACAGCCTATAATTCACCCCTCCACTTT. Translated, it gives CASSLMTAYNSPLHF. The full variable domain, in which reference TRBV5-1 and TRBJ1-6 provide the parts outside the CDR3, is KAGVTQTPRYLIKTRGQQVTLSCSPISGHRSVSWYQQTPGQGLQFLFEYFSETQRNKGNFPGRFSGRQFSNSRSEMNVSTLELGDSALYLCASSLMTAYNSPLHFGNGTRLTVT.